This is a list of T cell receptor beta chains from one sample in a study of blood T cell repertoires in COVID-19. Sequencing used immunoSEQ multiplex PCR; TCRdb keeps in-frame clones, though not all of them. Among more than 110,000 clones listed, around 73% were seen once. Sequences were obtained from peripheral blood. The receptors originated from a woman aged 50 to 60 with active or convalescent COVID-19. The CDR3 runs from the conserved cysteine through the conserved F or W. D genes are given only for firm matches. Size is stated for part of the rows, as once, few or many counts, or as a class when the clone is expanded.

cdr3_aa	cdr3_nt	v_call	d_call	j_call	clone_size
CASSFSAGNGANVLTF	TGTGCCAGCAGCTTTTCGGCAGGGAACGGGGCCAACGTCCTGACTTTC	TRBV7-2	.	TRBJ2-6	.
CASSTGQGNQPQHF	TGCGCCAGCAGCACGGGACAGGGAAATCAGCCCCAGCATTTT	TRBV5-1	TRBD1	TRBJ1-5	.
CASSPPGAWDTQYF	TGTGCCAGCAGTCCGCCAGGGGCTTGGGATACGCAATATTTT	TRBV28	.	TRBJ2-3	.
CASSIRQGGYEQYF	TGTGCCAGTAGTATCCGACAGGGTGGCTACGAGCAGTACTTC	TRBV19	TRBD1	TRBJ2-7	.
CASSLTLAEETQYF	TGTGCCAGCAGCTTAACACTAGCGGAAGAGACCCAGTACTTC	TRBV7-2	TRBD2	TRBJ2-5	.
CASSGRGEGSYNEQFF	TGTGCCAGCAGCGGCAGGGGCGAAGGCTCCTACAATGAGCAGTTCTTC	TRBV9	.	TRBJ2-1	once
CASSPSEGYGYTF	TGTGCCAGCTCACCTTCCGAGGGCTATGGCTACACCTTC	TRBV18	.	TRBJ1-2	.
CASSLGGSHNEQFF	TGTGCCAGCAGTCTTGGCGGTTCCCACAATGAGCAGTTCTTC	TRBV28	.	TRBJ2-1	.
CASWTGELYTGELFF	TGTGCCAGTTGGACAGGGGAACTCTACACCGGGGAGCTGTTTTTT	TRBV6-5	TRBD1	TRBJ2-2	.
CASRPRTGPYGYTF	TGTGCCAGCAGACCCCGGACAGGGCCTTATGGCTACACCTTC	TRBV27	TRBD1	TRBJ1-2	.
CASSFQGAENTEAFF	TGCGCCAGCAGCTTCCAGGGGGCAGAGAACACTGAAGCTTTCTTT	TRBV5-1	TRBD1	TRBJ1-1	.
CASSLNRANEKLFF	TGTGCCAGCAGCTTGAACAGGGCCAATGAAAAACTGTTTTTT	TRBV5-4	.	TRBJ1-4	.
CASSLNTGGATDTQYF	TGTGCCAGCAGCCTCAATACCGGGGGGGCTACAGATACGCAGTATTTT	TRBV7-9	TRBD2	TRBJ2-3	.
CASSLDRAAGNTIYF	TGTGCCAGCAGCTTAGACAGGGCGGCTGGAAACACCATATATTTT	TRBV7-2	.	TRBJ1-3	once
CASSSDRHQPQHF	TGTGCCAGCAGCTCCGACAGGCATCAGCCCCAGCATTTT	TRBV7-9	.	TRBJ1-5	.
CASSPEKSTDTQYF	TGCGCCAGCAGCCCGGAGAAGAGCACAGATACGCAGTATTTT	TRBV5-1	.	TRBJ2-3	.
CASSLIGGTEAFF	TGTGCCAGCAGCTTAATCGGGGGAACTGAAGCTTTCTTT	TRBV11-2	.	TRBJ1-1	.
CASSFITGVEKLFF	TGTGCCAGCAGCTTCATTACAGGGGTTGAAAAACTGTTTTTT	TRBV5-5	TRBD1	TRBJ1-4	few
CATSEGDSLSYGYTF	TGTGCCACCAGTGAGGGGGACAGTTTATCCTATGGCTACACCTTC	TRBV24-1	TRBD1	TRBJ1-2	.
CASSLAVPTGNTEAFF	TGTGCCAGCAGCTTAGCGGTCCCAACGGGGAACACTGAAGCTTTCTTT	TRBV7-2	.	TRBJ1-1	.
CASTGLRLAAYNEQFF	TGCGCCAGCACGGGACTTAGACTAGCGGCCTACAATGAGCAGTTCTTC	TRBV10-1	TRBD2	TRBJ2-1	.
CASSLGRGTADTQYF	TGCGCCAGCAGCTTAGGACGGGGGACAGCAGATACGCAGTATTTT	TRBV5-1	.	TRBJ2-3	few
CASRVLGNTEAFF	TGTGCCAGCAGGGTCCTAGGGAACACTGAAGCTTTCTTT	TRBV28	.	TRBJ1-1	.
CASSAGTVNYGYTF	TGTGCCAGCAGCGCCGGGACTGTTAACTATGGCTACACCTTC	TRBV9	.	TRBJ1-2	.
CASSLRGQVWDEQFF	TGTGCCAGCAGCCTCCGGGGACAGGTTTGGGATGAGCAGTTCTTC	TRBV9	TRBD1	TRBJ2-1	.
CASSLALWPYEQYF	TGTGCCAGCAGTTTGGCCCTTTGGCCCTACGAGCAGTACTTC	TRBV28	.	TRBJ2-7	.
CASSRAGNTEAFF	TGTGCCAGCAGCCGCGCCGGGAACACTGAAGCTTTCTTT	TRBV9	.	TRBJ1-1	.
CASSQGLASEQYF	TGTGCCAGTAGTCAAGGACTAGCAAGCGAGCAGTACTTC	TRBV19	TRBD2	TRBJ2-7	.
CAWSYYPGLVNTGELFF	TGTGCCTGGAGTTACTACCCGGGACTAGTCAACACCGGGGAGCTGTTTTTT	TRBV30	TRBD2	TRBJ2-2	once
CASSQDLPSGNIYNEQFF	TGTGCCAGCAGCCAAGATCTACCTAGCGGGAACATCTACAATGAGCAGTTCTTC	TRBV4-2	TRBD2	TRBJ2-1	.
CASSLDGQHHYEQYF	TGTGCCAGCAGCTTGGACGGACAGCATCACTACGAGCAGTACTTC	TRBV5-4	.	TRBJ2-7	few
CASSPGLAGAGELFF	TGTGCCAGCTCACCGGGACTAGCGGGAGCCGGGGAGCTGTTTTTT	TRBV18	TRBD2	TRBJ2-2	.
CASSYSRQGNEKLFF	TGTGCCAGCAGTTACTCGCGACAGGGGAATGAAAAACTGTTTTTT	TRBV6-5	TRBD1	TRBJ1-4	.
CASSYSLAGSYEQYF	TGTGCCAGCAGTTACTCACTAGCGGGCTCCTACGAGCAGTACTTC	TRBV6-6	TRBD2	TRBJ2-7	once
CASSIDRGSSPLHF	TGTGCCAGTAGTATTGACAGGGGGTCCTCACCCCTCCACTTT	TRBV19	TRBD1	TRBJ1-6	.
CASSLGDREAHGYTF	TGCGCCAGCAGCTTGGGGGACAGGGAGGCCCATGGCTACACCTTC	TRBV5-1	TRBD1	TRBJ1-2	few
CASSPQGGISYEQYF	TGTGCCAGCAGCCCCCAGGGTGGGATCTCCTACGAGCAGTACTTC	TRBV3-1/TRBV3-2	.	TRBJ2-7	.
CASSYGTGSGDTQYF	TGTGCCAGCAGTTACGGGACAGGGTCGGGAGATACGCAGTATTTT	TRBV6-2/TRBV6-3	TRBD1	TRBJ2-3	.
CATGRTGGADTGELFF	TGCGCCACCGGTAGGACAGGGGGCGCCGATACCGGGGAGCTGTTTTTT	TRBV5-1	TRBD1	TRBJ2-2	.
CASSLIRSDGYTF	TGTGCCAGCAGCTTAATACGGAGCGACGGCTACACCTTC	TRBV7-2	.	TRBJ1-2	.
CAWGTGTSIEETQYF	TGTGCCTGGGGAACCGGGACATCGATCGAAGAGACCCAGTACTTC	TRBV30	.	TRBJ2-5	many
CASIGTGTNYGYTF	TGTGCCAGCATTGGGACAGGGACCAACTATGGCTACACCTTC	TRBV6-5	TRBD1	TRBJ1-2	.
CASRDRGAYGYTF	TGTGCCAGCCGGGACAGGGGTGCCTATGGCTACACCTTC	TRBV19	TRBD1	TRBJ1-2	once
CASSPRLNSPLHF	TGTGCCAGCAGCCCGCGGTTAAATTCACCCCTCCACTTT	TRBV11-2	.	TRBJ1-6	once
CASSLRQANSPLHF	TGTGCCAGCAGCTTAAGGCAGGCGAATTCACCCCTCCACTTT	TRBV7-9	.	TRBJ1-6	once
CASSVATANEKLFF	TGTGCCAGCAGCGTAGCTACGGCTAATGAAAAACTGTTTTTT	TRBV9	.	TRBJ1-4	.
CASSFQTGGEAFF	TGTGCCAGCAGCTTCCAGACAGGGGGAGAAGCTTTCTTT	TRBV7-2	TRBD1	TRBJ1-1	.
CASSSQTGWRGGYTF	TGTGCCAGCAGCTCACAAACAGGGTGGAGAGGCGGCTACACCTTC	TRBV7-8	.	TRBJ1-2	.
CASKTGHIYEQFF	TGTGCCAGCAAGACAGGGCATATTTATGAGCAGTTCTTC	TRBV7-2	TRBD1	TRBJ2-1	few
CASSPGTGGGIEAFF	TGTGCCAGCTCCCCCGGGACAGGGGGCGGGATTGAAGCTTTCTTT	TRBV18	TRBD1	TRBJ1-1	.
CASSPGHGGYTF	TGTGCCAGCAGCCCAGGACACGGTGGCTACACCTTC	TRBV5-6	.	TRBJ1-2	.
CASRKGGTEAFF	TGTGCCAGCAGGAAAGGGGGCACTGAAGCTTTCTTT	TRBV6-6	.	TRBJ1-1	.
CASTGGRRGETQYF	TGTGCCAGCACTGGCGGGAGGCGGGGGGAGACCCAGTACTTC	TRBV6-5	TRBD2	TRBJ2-5	.